This TCR beta chain was sequenced for a study of cytomegalovirus exposure and HLA in healthy donors. A word on this clone: The antigen is not known.

PCR was performed using 60 Vbeta and 13 Jbeta primers. Sequenced by immunoSEQ multiplex PCR; TCRdb stores in-frame clones only, minus some. The sample includes around 75,000 clones, around 78% of them seen just once. There are 12 residues in the CDR3. Per the germline V gene, CDR1 is MDHEN and CDR2 is SYDVKM. General study results and limits: Reports state that TCR beta sequences accurately predicted most subjects' HLA-A and HLA-B alleles. Many donors carried some public TCRs, although rarity characterized most TCR sequences. The study dropped some indistinguishable V segments, TRBV6-2 and TRBV6-3 among them.

This sequence was found in a man aged 35 to 55 in good health and CMV-seronegative. V is TRBV28 and J is TRBJ1-1; D might be TRBD1 (5 bases). Material for sequencing was PBMCs. The CDR3 spells CVTTRAAREAFF. CDR3 sequence (DNA): TGTGTTACGACCAGGGCAGCCCGTGAAGCTTTCTTT.